This T cell receptor (beta chain) came from a study of CD8+CD57+ T cells in acquired aplastic anemia. In the study overall: An average of approximately 3.2 ug of DNA was obtained from sorted CD4+ and CD8+ cells. The study, taken as a whole, reports: No significant patient-versus-control difference appeared in CD8+ Simpson's diversity. Roughly 31 was the count of CD8+ CDR3 sequences that patients shared with controls.

Comment on this clonotype: What it binds is not known.

The use of genomic DNA as template underpinned the TCR beta VDJ and CDR3 profiling. One entry per CDR3 protein, called by TCRdb with MiXCR from the reads. The sample holds under 200,000 distinct CDR3 sequences, about 60% seen once. V was clipped by 0 bases and J by 4 bases, with 12 bases between them. This CDR3 comprises 15 residues. The V gene's germline CDR1 is SGDLS and CDR2 YYNGEE. This clonotype was obtained from a human donor in good health. The chain employs TRBV9 and TRBJ2-3, with a possible D match to TRBD1 (6 bases). The sample consisted of sorted CD4+, CD8+, or CD8+CD57+ T cells (not recorded which) from PBMCs. The CDR3 is CASSVDGQSSDTQYF. Written as DNA, the CDR3 is TGTGCCAGCAGCGTAGACGGACAGAGTTCAGATACGCAGTATTTT.